This section outlines one T cell receptor (beta chain) sequence together with its context. Its target antigen remains unknown. No base quality information exists; no much larger clone differs at one position. The source of the sample is a study of cytomegalovirus exposure and HLA in healthy donors (dated by TCRdb to 2017 to 2019). Some background on the complete study: In an earlier analysis of 450 to 750 of the donors, about 270 Gb of sequence data and 117 million unique TCR beta sequences from roughly 190 million T cells were reported. An early release that covered fewer than 750 HLA-typed donors contained approximately 300 gigabases of sequencing data and tens of millions of unique TCR sequences. Of the approximately 400 genotyped donors, around 81% fell in the genetic ancestry cluster associated with self-reported Caucasian donors. The study aimed to test whether cataloging public T cell receptors could reveal signatures of past pathogen exposure. The study used immunosequencing to profile the T cell repertoires of 666 subjects and linked those repertoires to cytomegalovirus serostatus. A separate validation cohort of roughly 120 different subjects was used in addition to the approximately 640-subject first cohort. High-throughput TCR immunosequencing, statistical association of individual TCRs with disease status, and machine learning were combined to predict cytomegalovirus infection status. In a later analysis, previously published TCR beta repertoires from several hundred donors were re-analyzed and high-resolution HLA genotyping was added so that TCR occurrence patterns could be studied. The later analysis used no new phenotypic data to find candidate immune exposures, relying instead on TCR beta sequences and their occurrence across donors. To decide whether each TCR beta V gene segment behaved as functional or pseudogenic, an earlier analysis of some 570 of the donors relied on high-throughput TCR beta sequencing. Donor age, sex, ethnicity and CMV serostatus were collected together with the repertoire data. A later genetic analysis took genome-wide SNP genotypes for about three fifths of the roughly 700 donors and used that subset as a discovery cohort. All discovery cohort repertoires had been generated using a single sequencing platform. HLA typing included class I and class II loci at four-digit resolution. Typing coverage differed by locus: A, B, C, DRB1 and DQB1 were typed in roughly 620-630 donors, DQA1 in 500 to 550, DPA1 in approximately 600, and DPB1 in approximately 450. Four or five DR-DQ haplotypes were handled as single units for association and clustering, since linkage in the cohort was strong. Among 300 to 450 genotyped donors of the cohort, an average of approximately 250,000 unique TCR beta nucleotide sequences were sequenced per donor, roughly 18% of them non-productive.

The cohort consisted of 650 to 850 healthy bone marrow donors. At the time of sampling, all cohort members were nominally healthy, though unrecorded immune exposures were likely present. The donor tested CMV seronegative, placing the donor among the 300 to 400 seronegative members of the cohort. Every donor gave a peripheral blood sample, and the peripheral blood mononuclear cells from that sample were used for TCR beta sequencing. The Qiagen DNeasy Blood Extraction Kit was used to extract genomic DNA from the blood cell samples. The CDR3 measures 14 amino acids from cysteine to phenylalanine. The entry retains the CDR3 DNA only, 42 bases that are in frame from base 1. V has 6 bases trimmed and J has 7 bases trimmed; junction bases matching no gene number 8. The germline V gene (reference sequence) provides CDR1 LNHDA and CDR2 SQIVND. General study outcomes and caveats: Only TCR beta chains were sequenced in this cohort, and the absence of alpha or paired-chain data limited detectable features. Presence/absence analyses assumed roughly uniform sequencing depth across donors, an assumption that may not hold. A later analysis found that HLA-associated TCR beta chains were more clonally expanded and had lower generation probabilities than equally common non-associated chains. A further reported finding was that TCR beta sequences accurately predicted the HLA-A and HLA-B alleles for most subjects in the first cohort. In the study, some 180 TCR beta chains were listed as associated with cytomegalovirus. An association between a missense DCLRE1C variant and V-gene and J-gene trimming of TCR beta chains was found in a later genetic analysis and replicated in an independent cohort. It was suggested by the authors that the approach could potentially be generalized to other disease states and immunological phenotypes. A cluster of highly shared sequence variants was judged likely to be a technical artifact of the sequencing pipeline. In an earlier analysis of 587 of the donors, most TCR beta V segments appeared in productive rearrangements about 87% or about 30% of the time, broadly matching IMGT annotations. Because counts were too low, some 17 rarely observed V segments, including chromosome 9 orphons, were left out of the earlier analysis of several hundred of the donors. The only immune exposure information available for the cohort was CMV serostatus. While some public TCRs were present in many individuals, most TCR sequences turned up only very rarely across donors. A later analysis found that TCR association rates varied across HLA loci, with DRB1 alleles showing the most associated TCRs and HLA-C alleles the fewest. The classifier was reported to diagnose cytomegalovirus status with high specificity and sensitivity in both the original and validation cohorts. Some IMGT-functional V segments, including TRBV6-2 and TRBV6-3, could not be told apart with the 87-base-pair reads, so those segments were excluded. Specific HLA alleles were associated with 15,000 to 20,000 TCR beta sequences at a false discovery rate of 0.05 in a later analysis. A later genetic analysis reported fewer N-insertions in productive TCRs among donors in an Asian-associated ancestry cluster than the roughly 620-donor mean. Correlated functional status among segregating V segments might reflect linkage disequilibrium, but an unknown experimental factor could not be ruled out. According to a later analysis, parvovirus B19, influenza, CMV and Epstein-Barr virus appeared linked to several top co-occurrence clusters. HLA typing was unavailable for some donors at each locus, so association tests used only the typed subset. A later analysis found that most CMV-associated TCR beta chains appeared HLA-restricted, with HLA associations seemingly driven largely by CMV exposure. When HLA alleles, especially DR and DQ, strongly co-occurred, TCR associations were difficult to assign to individual alleles. In vitro tests confirmed that a few of the cytomegalovirus-associated TCR beta chains recognize cytomegalovirus antigens.

The library was built by means of the immunoSEQ multiplex PCR assay. The multiplex PCR relied on a mix of 60 forward primers for TCR Vbeta segments and 13 reverse primers for TCR Jbeta segments. A multiplex PCR assay on genomic DNA amplified the CDR3 region of rearranged TCR beta genes. The amplified TCR beta libraries were sequenced on the Illumina HiSeq System as 87-base-pair reads. The study's own analysis went as follows. In a later analysis, some 80 million unique TCR beta chains were counted across the approximately 640 repertoires, and about 9.9 million of these chains were shared by at least two donors. To remove PCR and sequencing errors, raw reads were error-corrected and collapsed into unique sequences using a nearest-neighbor algorithm that merged closely related sequences. CDR3 sequences were aligned to IMGT reference sequences to assign V, D and J gene segments. For a sequence to be retained, a match of at least six nucleotides to both a V gene segment and a J gene segment was required. A rearrangement counted as productive if the CDR3 had no stop codons and remained in frame with V and J, and every other rearrangement counted as non-productive. CDR3 was defined according to IMGT convention as the region running from the second conserved V-encoded cysteine to the conserved J-encoded phenylalanine. Sequences without an unambiguous match to a single V gene segment were excluded from the earlier analysis of 500 to 700 of the donors. In an earlier analysis of 587 of the donors, a V segment was called functional when productive rearrangements were above 56.7%, and segregating when the standard deviation between donors exceeded 5%. A statistical classification framework was built to diagnose cytomegalovirus status from the catalog of TCR beta chain sequences. In a later analysis, TCR nucleotide sequences were compared against IMGT/GENE-DB human TR gene sequences so that V and J genes could be assigned. A later analysis assigned CDR3 sequences and most-parsimonious VDJ recombination scenarios with the TCRdist pipeline. In a later analysis, every TCR beta chain was defined by the combination of its CDR3 amino acid sequence and its V-gene family, and reads without a unique V-gene family were dropped. As a way to deal with suspected cross-contamination and a sequencing artifact, a later analysis dropped hundreds of nucleotide sequences that were highly shared and had low generation probability. In a later analysis, a clonal expansion index was calculated for each public chain from normalized within-repertoire ranks of inferred template counts. A later analysis computed generation probabilities with a VDJ recombination model fitted to out-of-frame rearrangements, and checked the results against IGoR. Hypergeometric tests were used in a later analysis to score TCR-TCR, TCR-HLA and TCR-CMV co-occurrence, with a repertoire-size bias correction applied to the TCR pairs. To estimate false discovery rates, a later analysis permuted the HLA or CMV assignments 20 times. In a later analysis, co-occurring TCRs were grouped using DBSCAN, with TCRdist sequence similarity added in when clustering inside HLA-allele-positive subsets. Co-occurrence clustering excluded repertoires with fewer than 30,000 or more than 120,000 public chains, plus five with anomalous nucleotide sharing. The clones in this table, taken by TCRdb from immuneACCESS, are in-frame only. Not every clone is retained; where verified, under half of the shortfall comes from an unresolved V gene, and the cause of the rest is unknown. V and J calls plus clone size are reproduced from that table; the DNA served to infer D and trimming. The sample table lists 84,000 or so clones, roughly 76% of them with a count of one. The top ten clones comprise over 1.1% of the sample.

The receptor was isolated from a male donor in good health and CMV-seronegative. The chain joins TRBV19 to TRBJ2-1; TRBD2 lines up with 8 middle nucleotides. Input material: PBMCs. This receptor has the CDR3 CASSPRGGANEQFF. The nucleotides are TGTGCCAGTAGCCCTCGGGGGGGGGCTAATGAGCAGTTCTTC.